The 26 T cell receptor beta chains in this list originate from one sample, sequenced in a study of technical replicates of blood from a few donors. The repertoire was sequenced with immunoSEQ multiplex PCR; TCRdb's copy has only in-frame clones and lacks some. The table includes roughly 82,000 clones, roughly 95% detected once. The sample taken for sequencing was T cells isolated from PBMCs. The receptors come from a human donor in good health.

J is TRBJ2-7 and V is TRBV6-5; the D gene is possibly TRBD1 (6 bases). V shed 2 bases and J shed 4 bases, with 12 bases lying between them. Germline V lookup: CDR1 MNHEY, CDR2 SVGAGI. This CDR3 is 14 amino acids long. The CDR3 loop is CASSYDRNLYEQYF. The CDR3 nucleotides read TGTGCCAGCAGTTACGACAGGAATCTGTACGAGCAGTACTTC.

This chain joins TRBV9 and TRBJ2-7; TRBD2 might be the D (5 bases). V lost 2 bases and J lost 2, with 11 bases in between. The CDR3 length is 14 residues. The germline V gene has CDR1 SGDLS and CDR2 YYNGEE. The CDR3 DNA reads TGTGCCAGCAGCGTGGCCTTAGCGCCCTACGAGCAGTACTTC. Its protein is CASSVALAPYEQYF.

This chain links TRBV6-1 with TRBJ2-3; D is possibly TRBD1 (5 bases). This CDR3 region has 15 residues. Germline V lookup: CDR1 MNHNS, CDR2 SASEGT. Trimming cost V 1 base and J 2 bases, with 10 bases left between them. CDR3 nucleotides: TGTGCCAGCAGTGAAGGGACAAACCCCACAGATACGCAGTATTTT. This codes for CASSEGTNPTDTQYF.

The rearrangement uses TRBV28 and TRBJ1-5, with 12 positions matching TRBD1. Germline loops: CDR1 MDHEN, CDR2 SYDVKM. The CDR3 totals 17 residues. V shed 4 bases, J shed 7 bases, and the junction held 11 bases outside the gene matches. The chain's CDR3 is CASSYKSGTGGWQPQHF. The DNA of the CDR3 is TGTGCCAGCAGTTATAAATCCGGGACAGGGGGCTGGCAGCCCCAGCATTTT.

About this clone itself: Sequence at one end of the junction differs from germline and may be a read error. The rearrangement links TRBV11-3 to TRBJ2-7, with D unresolved. This CDR3 region has 13 residues. The germline V gene has CDR1 SGHNT and CDR2 YENEEA. The CDR3 sequence is CASSLERSSERRF. CDR3 nucleotides: TGTGCCAGCAGCTTAGAACGATCCAGCGAAAGGCGCTTC. The variable domain in full, with the rest retrieved from reference TRBV11-3 and TRBJ2-7, is EAGVVQSPRYKIIEKKQPVAFWCNPISGHNTLYWYLQNLGQGPELLIRYENEEAVDDSQLPKDRFSAERLKGVDSTLKIQPAELGDSAVYLCASSLERSSERRFGPGTRLTVT.

The chain combines TRBV6-1 with TRBJ1-1; no clear D gene. V lost 4 bases, J lost 9 bases, and 15 bases lay in between. Germline CDR1 is MNHNS and CDR2 is SASEGT. The CDR3 contains 13 residues. CDR3 nucleotides: TGTGCCAGCAGTGTCGGACTGGCACCACAAGCTTTCTTT. It yields the protein CASSVGLAPQAFF.

The chain joins TRBV10-3 to TRBJ1-2, with a tentative D call TRBD1 (5 bases). The germline gives CDR1 ENHRY, CDR2 SYGVKD. The V and J ends lost 10 bases and 0 bases respectively, with 15 bases between them. The CDR3 has 14 residues. Here the CDR3 reads CATSGGEANYGYTF. As DNA, the CDR3 is TGTGCCACATCGGGGGGGGAAGCTAACTATGGCTACACCTTC.

The chain has TRBV9 and TRBJ2-7; D possibly corresponds to TRBD1 (7 bases). The germline gives CDR1 SGDLS, CDR2 YYNGEE. The ends were cut back, 3 bases at V and 4 bases at J, with 14 bases in the middle. The CDR3 is 14 amino acids. CDR3 protein: CASSGGQEGYEQYF. The CDR3 DNA sequence: TGTGCCAGCAGCGGAGGACAGGAGGGGTACGAGCAGTACTTC.

This chain links TRBV7-2 with TRBJ2-7; 8 bases line up with TRBD1. V gave up 5 bases and J gave up 4 bases; unmatched junction bases: 7. Germline V gene lookup returns CDR1 SGHTA and CDR2 FQGNSA. There are 14 residues in the CDR3. DNA for the CDR3: TGTGCCAGCAGCACCGGGACAGGATCGTACGAGCAGTACTTC. Translated, it gives CASSTGTGSYEQYF.

The chain is built from TRBV4-2 and TRBJ2-3, with 10 bases identical to TRBD2. Germline loops: CDR1 LGHNA, CDR2 YNFKEQ. V shed 1 base, J shed 5 bases, and the junction held 12 bases outside the gene matches. This CDR3 is 18 amino acids long. CDR3 sequence: CASSQGKVTSGILDTQYF. DNA of the CDR3: TGTGCCAGCAGCCAAGGGAAGGTTACTAGCGGGATATTAGATACGCAGTATTTT.

The rearrangement links TRBV11-3 to TRBJ2-7; possibly TRBD2 for D (6 bases). Trimming removed 3 bases from V and 2 bases from J, with 20 bases in between. The CDR3 sequence is 17 residues long. The germline V gene encodes CDR1 SGHNT and CDR2 YENEEA. The CDR3 region is CASSFVNPAGLPYEQYF. DNA of the CDR3: TGTGCCAGCAGCTTCGTAAACCCTGCGGGGTTACCCTACGAGCAGTACTTC.

The chain recombines TRBV29-1 with TRBJ1-1; D gene unclear. V was cut by 5 bases and J by 10 bases, with 5 bases left in between. The germline gives CDR1 SQVTM, CDR2 ANQGSEA. This CDR3 comprises 8 residues. CDR3 protein: CSVSSAFF. The CDR3 DNA reads as TGCAGCGTTTCTTCAGCTTTCTTT.

V and J are TRBV2 and TRBJ2-7; D perhaps matches TRBD1 (5 bases). Trimming shortened V by 4 bases and J by 6 bases, and 10 bases separated the two germline ends. CDR1 SNHLY and CDR2 FYNNEI come from the germline V gene. The CDR3 loop spans 12 amino acids. CDR3 bases: TGTGCCAGCAGTGGACAGAGTAGCGAGCAGTACTTC. Encoded protein: CASSGQSSEQYF.

This rearrangement joins TRBV7-2 to TRBJ2-5; the match to TRBD2 covers 11 bases. The J segment lost 5 bases and the V segment lost 5 bases, leaving 7 bases of the junction unmatched. Germline V CDR1 and CDR2: SGHTA, FQGNSA. This CDR3 spans 15 amino acids. The CDR3 DNA is TGTGCCAGCAGCCCCCTAGCGGGAGGTGGGGAGACCCAGTACTTC. Translated: CASSPLAGGGETQYF.

The rearrangement joins TRBV5-1 to TRBJ1-1; TRBD1 matches at 7 bases. J gave up 7 bases and V 2 bases, and 2 bases lay outside the gene matches. The CDR3 runs 12 residues. Looked up from germline, CDR1 is SGHRS and CDR2 is YFSETQ. CDR3 in DNA: TGCGCCAGCAGCTTACAGGGGAATGAAGCTTTCTTT. It yields the protein CASSLQGNEAFF.

The rearrangement links TRBV5-4 to TRBJ2-7, with 10 nucleotides matching TRBD2. V shed 2 bases and J 3 bases; nucleotides not matched to a gene: 2. This CDR3 region has 14 residues. CDR1 and CDR2 from the germline V gene are SGHNT and YYREEE (reference sequence). CDR3 DNA: TGTGCCAGCAGCTTCTCTAGCGGGAGCTACGAGCAGTACTTC. Translated, it gives CASSFSSGSYEQYF.

The J gene is TRBJ1-3, the V gene TRBV29-1; D might be TRBD1 (5 bases). The CDR3 has 14 residues. Germline CDR1 and CDR2: SQVTM and ANQGSEA. DNA of the CDR3: TGCAGTGTAACCGGGACTGCCCCTGGAAACACCATATATTTT. Residues: CSVTGTAPGNTIYF.

Only one count was recorded for this clone. J is TRBJ2-7 and V is TRBV10-3; 7 bases are a match to TRBD1. Looked up from germline, CDR1 is ENHRY and CDR2 is SYGVKD. Trimming removed 10 bases from V and 4 bases from J; junction bases left unmatched: 4. CDR3 length: 11 amino acids. CDR3 DNA: TGTGCCACCCTGACAGGGTACGAGCAGTACTTC. This gives the protein CATLTGYEQYF.

The rearrangement links TRBV19 to TRBJ1-1; possibly TRBD1 for D (6 bases). The CDR3 spans 13 residues. The V end was cut by 3 bases, the J end by 4 bases, with 9 bases between. Looked up from germline, CDR1 is LNHDA and CDR2 is SQIVND (reference sequence). The CDR3 coding sequence is TGTGCCAGTAGTATGGGGGCAAGCACTGAAGCTTTCTTT. This encodes CASSMGASTEAFF.

The chain is built from TRBV11-2 and TRBJ1-1; 7 bases are shared with TRBD1. CDR1 SGHAT and CDR2 FQNNGV come from the germline V gene. This CDR3 comprises 16 residues. The ends lost 1 base at V and 5 bases at J; junction bases unmatched: 10. CDR3 in amino acids: CASSLGRGVEGTEAFF. The CDR3 DNA sequence: TGTGCCAGCAGCTTAGGCAGGGGGGTAGAAGGGACTGAAGCTTTCTTT.

V and J are TRBV19 and TRBJ1-5; 7 nucleotides match TRBD1. The V gene end was trimmed by 4 bases and the J gene end by 4 bases; junction bases not matched to a gene: 1. This CDR3 region has 13 residues. CDR1 is LNHDA, CDR2 SQIVND, per germline (reference sequence). The CDR3 DNA is TGTGCCAGTAGTAAACAGGGGAATCAGCCCCAGCATTTT. Translation: CASSKQGNQPQHF.

V gene TRBV6-1 combines with J gene TRBJ2-3; TRBD1 is a possible D gene (8 bases). Per germline, CDR1 MNHNS and CDR2 SASEGT. Trimming removed 7 bases at V and 2 bases at J, with 13 bases between. The CDR3 consists of 14 residues. In DNA form, the CDR3 reads TGTGCCAGCAAGCGGGACAGGTCCACAGATACGCAGTATTTT. Protein sequence: CASKRDRSTDTQYF.

This rearrangement joins TRBV19 to TRBJ2-2; D uncertain. Germline V gene lookup returns CDR1 LNHDA and CDR2 SQIVND (reference sequence). The CDR3 spans 15 residues. Trimming pared 7 bases from V and 4 bases from J, leaving 16 bases between. The CDR3 loop reads CASTILWPGTGELFF. CDR3 nucleotides: TGTGCCAGTACCATATTGTGGCCGGGCACCGGGGAGCTGTTTTTT.

The rearrangement joins TRBV30 to TRBJ1-3; D is ambiguous. Germline V gives CDR1 GTSNPN, CDR2 SVGIG (reference sequence). The CDR3 sequence is 13 residues long. The V and J ends lost 3 bases and 3 bases respectively, with 9 bases between them. The CDR3 sequence is CAWRVNSGNTIYF. The CDR3 DNA reads as TGTGCCTGGAGGGTCAACAGTGGAAACACCATATATTTT.

This chain joins TRBV29-1 and TRBJ1-1; TRBD1 matches 7 bases. The V segment lost 3 bases and the J segment 5 bases; nucleotides outside the gene matches: 9. The CDR3 spans 14 residues. Per the germline V gene, CDR1 is SQVTM and CDR2 is ANQGSEA. CDR3 sequence (DNA): TGCAGCGTTGAGAATATGGGACAGACTACTGAAGCTTTCTTT. Its protein product is CSVENMGQTTEAFF.

This chain joins TRBV11-2 and TRBJ2-7; possible D gene TRBD1, 6 bases. Germline V gene sequence: CDR1 SGHAT, CDR2 FQNNGV. Between the trimmed V and J ends, which lost 1 base and 0 bases, there was a span of 7 bases. This CDR3 region has 14 residues. The CDR3 loop is CASSLAGDSYEQYF. Written as DNA, the CDR3 is TGTGCCAGCAGCTTAGCAGGGGACTCCTACGAGCAGTACTTC.